The clone carrying this T cell receptor (beta chain) was seen a few times. The sample originates from a study of blood T cells in healthy people across ages. The ends were cut back, 7 bases at V and 0 bases at J, with 14 bases in the middle. This CDR3 spans 15 amino acids. Per the germline V gene, CDR1 is LGHNT and CDR2 is FRNRAP. Together with a sample-barcoded 5' primer, a J-beta primer mix was included in a second PCR lasting about 7 to 11 cycles. TCRdb reprocessed the 5' RACE reads with MiXCR, giving one entry per CDR3 protein. This table has roughly 1,700,000 distinct CDR3 sequences, about 30% appearing once.

Source material: blood. The chain has TRBV12-5 and TRBJ2-3; D might be TRBD1 (6 bases). The receptor was isolated from a woman under 40 in good health. The CDR3 sequence is CASALATGSTDTQYF. The DNA for the CDR3 is TGTGCTAGTGCCTTGGCCACAGGGAGCACAGATACGCAGTATTTT.